A single sample gave rise to the 30 T cell receptor beta chains below, sequenced in a study of vaccination effects on CD4 cells after COVID-19. The method was immunoSEQ multiplex PCR; TCRdb's version includes in-frame clones alone and lacks a portion of them. The sample has 35,000 to 40,000 clones; approximately 80% are singletons. No cognate antigen is known for these TCRs. CD4+ T cells specific for antigen were expanded with viral peptide pools by the ViraFEST assay before sequencing. Following a roughly 11-day culture, CD4+ T cells were purified. Vaccination of participants consisted of two doses of either the BNT162b2 or mRNA-1273 vaccine. Sequenced material: CD4+ T cells from PBMCs cultured with HCoV-NL63 spike peptides, taken after COVID-19 vaccination. Receptors were obtained from a human donor who received a COVID-19 vaccine. Some clones in this sample may be carry-over from other donors' samples.

V usage is TRBV4-3 and J usage is TRBJ1-4; tentatively, D is TRBD1 (5 bases). Germline V gene sequence: CDR1 LGHNA, CDR2 YSLEER. The V end was cut by 3 bases, the J end by 5 bases, with 13 bases between. The CDR3 contains 15 residues. DNA of the CDR3: TGCGCCAGCAGCCATGCGGAGGGGTTGAATGAAAAACTGTTTTTT. Translation gives CASSHAEGLNEKLFF.

On this clone itself: Other DNA sequences within the sample encode an identical CDR3. The chain joins TRBV5-1 to TRBJ2-1; D uncertain. Trimming removed 4 bases from V and 0 bases from J, with 11 bases in between. This CDR3 contains 15 residues. Germline V gene lookup returns CDR1 SGHRS and CDR2 YFSETQ. The CDR3 spells CASSLGRSSYNEQFF. The CDR3 DNA follows: TGCGCCAGCAGCCTAGGCAGGAGCTCCTACAATGAGCAGTTCTTC.

The chain uses TRBV5-8 and TRBJ2-7, with 8 bases identical to TRBD1. Germline values: CDR1 SGHTS, CDR2 YDEGEE. The CDR3 loop spans 14 amino acids. V shed 5 bases, J shed 3 bases, and the junction held 7 bases outside the gene matches. The CDR3 loop is CASSWGQAFYEQYV. In DNA, the CDR3 is TGTGCCAGCAGTTGGGGACAGGCGTTCTACGAGCAGTACGTC.

The chain joins TRBV5-1 to TRBJ2-5; 7 bases line up with TRBD2. The CDR3 is 14 amino acids. Germline CDR1 SGHRS, CDR2 YFSETQ. The trim removed 0 bases at V and 4 bases at J, leaving 3 bases unmatched. In DNA form, the CDR3 reads TGCGCCAGCAGCTTGGATCCTAGCGGAGAGACCCAGTACTTC. Protein sequence: CASSLDPSGETQYF.

The chain has TRBV5-1 and TRBJ2-5; a possible D gene is TRBD1 (6 bases). Germline CDR1 is SGHRS and CDR2 is YFSETQ. The length of the CDR3 is 14 residues. V was shortened by 4 bases and J by 4 bases, with 14 bases between the two germline ends. CDR3 protein: CASSGPQGRETQYF. For the CDR3, the DNA is TGCGCCAGCAGCGGCCCACAGGGACGAGAGACCCAGTACTTC.

This chain joins TRBV7-2 and TRBJ1-1, with D unresolved. The CDR3 sequence is 14 residues long. Deletions cut 0 bases from V and 0 bases from J, with 5 bases between. Per the germline V gene, CDR1 is SGHTA and CDR2 is FQGNSA. This CDR3 reads CASSLARMNTEAFF. In nucleotides, the CDR3 is TGTGCCAGCAGCTTAGCCAGGATGAACACTGAAGCTTTCTTT. The full variable domain, completed using reference TRBV7-2 and TRBJ1-1, is GAGVSQSPSNKVTEKGKDVELRCDPISGHTALYWYRQSLGQGLEFLIYFQGNSAPDKSGLPSDRFSAERTGGSVSTLTIQRTQQEDSAVYLCASSLARMNTEAFFGQGTRLTVV.

This chain joins TRBV3-1 (or the pseudogene TRBV3-2) and TRBJ2-5; no clear D gene. Trimming left V 0 bases short and J 1 base short, with 9 bases between. CDR1 LGHDT and CDR2 YNNKEL come from the germline V gene (reference sequence). This CDR3 contains 15 residues. This CDR3 is CASSQDPTAQETQYF. CDR3 bases: TGTGCCAGCAGCCAAGACCCGACGGCCCAAGAGACCCAGTACTTC.

V and J are TRBV7-8 and TRBJ2-6, with 7 bases lining up with TRBD1. The CDR3 has 17 amino acids. V shed 2 bases, J shed 0 bases, and the junction held 4 bases outside the gene matches. The germline CDR1 and CDR2 sequences are SGHVS and FQNEAQ. As DNA, the CDR3 is TGTGCCAGCAGCTTACTTCCAGGGGGCTCTGGGGCCAACGTCCTGACTTTC. Translating gives CASSLLPGGSGANVLTF.

J is TRBJ2-6 and V is TRBV9; no clear D. The CDR3 extends over 15 amino acids. The V end lost 0 bases, the J end lost 0 bases, and 4 bases lay between the germline ends. Germline assignment: CDR1 SGDLS and CDR2 YYNGEE. The CDR3 sequence is CASSVANSGANVLTF. As DNA, the CDR3 is TGTGCCAGCAGCGTAGCCAACTCTGGGGCCAACGTCCTGACTTTC.

J is TRBJ2-1 and V is TRBV29-1; a weak D match, TRBD2 (5 bases). CDR1 is SQVTM and CDR2 is ANQGSEA in the germline V gene. V lost 2 bases and J 0 bases, leaving 11 bases between the germline ends. The CDR3 extends over 15 amino acids. As DNA, the CDR3 is TGCAGCGTTGAATTGCCGGGGAGCTCCTACAATGAGCAGTTCTTC. This gives the protein CSVELPGSSYNEQFF.

This clone has only a few counts. The V call is TRBV5-1, the J call TRBJ1-6, with TRBD1 matching 7 bases. Germline V gives CDR1 SGHRS, CDR2 YFSETQ. This CDR3 is 15 amino acids long. V lost 4 bases to trimming and J lost 6 bases; unmatched junction nucleotides: 7. The CDR3 reads CASSTNRGGNSPLHF. For the CDR3, the DNA is TGCGCCAGCAGCACGAACAGGGGAGGTAATTCACCCCTCCACTTT.

The rearrangement links TRBV3-1 (or the pseudogene TRBV3-2) to TRBJ1-2; D ambiguous. Per the germline V gene, CDR1 is LGHDT and CDR2 is YNNKEL (reference sequence). CDR3 length: 15 residues. V was shortened by 0 bases and J by 3 bases, with 11 bases between the two germline ends. The CDR3: CASSQDLAADYGYTF. The CDR3 DNA is TGTGCCAGCAGCCAAGATCTGGCAGCTGACTATGGCTACACCTTC.

This sequence joins TRBV19 and TRBJ1-5; D possibly corresponds to TRBD1 (6 bases). V lost 3 bases to trimming and J lost 1 base, with 10 bases between them. The CDR3 spans 15 residues. Germline V gives CDR1 LNHDA, CDR2 SQIVND (reference sequence). CDR3 nucleotides: TGTGCCAGTAGTATCCCGCAGGGGAGCAATCAGCCCCAGCATTTT. Translated: CASSIPQGSNQPQHF.

The V call is TRBV4-3, the J call TRBJ2-4; tentatively, D is TRBD2 (6 bases). This CDR3 is built from 18 residues. V dropped 4 bases and J dropped 0 bases, with 19 bases sitting between them. CDR1 is LGHNA and CDR2 is YSLEER in the germline V gene. The chain's CDR3 is CASSPHGQGGLAKNIQYF. The CDR3 region has the DNA TGCGCCAGCAGCCCCCACGGTCAGGGAGGACTAGCCAAAAACATTCAGTACTTC.

The chain recombines TRBV9 with TRBJ2-5, with TRBD2 matching 8 bases. Germline loops: CDR1 SGDLS, CDR2 YYNGEE. This CDR3 has 14 residues. V trimming: 5 bases; J trimming: 4 bases; junction bases outside the gene matches: 7. The CDR3 loop is CASSVGGAGETQYF. CDR3 DNA sequence: TGTGCCAGCAGTGTCGGGGGGGCCGGAGAGACCCAGTACTTC. Full variable domain (remainder filled in from reference TRBV9 and TRBJ2-5): DSGVTQTPKHLITATGQRVTLRCSPRSGDLSVYWYQQSLDQGLQFLIQYYNGEERAKGNILERFSAQQFPDLHSELNLSSLELGDSALYFCASSVGGAGETQYFGPGTRLLVL.

The chain is built from TRBV5-8 and TRBJ1-1; D gene uncertain. V lost 7 bases to trimming and J lost 3 bases, with 28 bases between them. The CDR3 is made up of 18 amino acids. Germline CDR1 reads SGHTS; CDR2 reads YDEGEE. The CDR3: CASPVLGRHGNKHTEAFF. The DNA for the CDR3 is TGTGCCAGCCCTGTTCTTGGCCGTCACGGAAACAAGCACACTGAAGCTTTCTTT.

The CDR3: CASSYRNLGGNGYTF. Written as DNA, the CDR3 is TGTGCCAGCAGTTACCGGAATTTAGGGGGGAATGGCTACACCTTC. The genes are TRBV6-6 and TRBJ1-2; TRBD1 is a possible D gene (6 bases). V was pared by 2 bases and J by 6 bases, with 16 bases between. This CDR3 spans 15 amino acids. Germline V gives CDR1 MNHNY, CDR2 SVGAGI (reference sequence).

The chain carries TRBV5-4 and TRBJ1-1; D might be TRBD1 (6 bases). The CDR3 has 13 residues. From germline, CDR1 is SGHNT and CDR2 YYREEE (reference sequence). With 0 bases removed from V and 6 bases from J, the gap between germline ends came to 9 bases. The CDR3 DNA follows: TGTGCCAGCAGCTTGGTGGGGGGCTCTGAAGCTTTCTTT. Residues: CASSLVGGSEAFF.

On this clone: The sample carries other DNA sequences with the same CDR3. The genes are TRBV5-4 and TRBJ1-2, with D maybe TRBD1 (5 bases). The CDR3 covers 13 residues. Trimming pared 0 bases from V and 4 bases from J, leaving 7 bases between. In germline, CDR1 is SGHNT, CDR2 YYREEE (reference sequence). CDR3 coding DNA: TGTGCCAGCAGCTTGGAAGGGGTCTATGGCTACACCTTC. Its protein product is CASSLEGVYGYTF.

This clone has only one observation. The rearrangement joins TRBV20-1 to TRBJ1-5; the match to TRBD1 covers 8 bases. Per the germline V gene, CDR1 is DFQATT and CDR2 is SNEGSKA (reference sequence). V dropped 3 bases and J dropped 0; count of bases not matched to a gene: 13. The CDR3 extends over 18 amino acids. The CDR3, as DNA: TGCAGTGCTAGTGTTGCAGGGGGCGCAGGGGTTAGCAATCAGCCCCAGCATTTT. Protein sequence: CSASVAGGAGVSNQPQHF.

The chain has TRBV5-6 and TRBJ2-7; the D gene is possibly TRBD2 (5 bases). V was clipped by 3 bases and J by 3 bases, with 16 bases between them. Germline-derived CDR1 and CDR2 are SGHDT and YYEEEE. The CDR3 runs to 15 residues. CDR3 nucleotides: TGTGCCAGCAGCTCAGGACTCGCGCCAGTCTACGAGCAGTACGTC. This codes for CASSSGLAPVYEQYV.

V gene TRBV24-1 combines with J gene TRBJ2-1; 7 positions match TRBD2. Trimming took 2 bases from V and 8 from J; bases not matched to a gene: 8. This CDR3 has 15 residues. The germline CDR1 and CDR2 sequences are KGHDR and SFDVKD. CDR3 region: CATSDWASGRDEQFF. In DNA, the CDR3 is TGTGCCACCAGTGATTGGGCTAGCGGTAGGGATGAGCAGTTCTTC.

The chain carries TRBV19 and TRBJ1-1; 9 bases map to TRBD1. Germline loops: CDR1 LNHDA, CDR2 SQIVND (reference sequence). Trimming cost V 5 bases and J 4 bases; bases outside gene matches: 14. The length of the CDR3 is 17 residues. CDR3 protein: CASSSTGTGYASTEAFF. CDR3 coding DNA: TGTGCCAGTAGTTCGACCGGGACAGGGTACGCGAGCACTGAAGCTTTCTTT.

This rearrangement joins TRBV19 to TRBJ1-5, with D unresolved. With 5 bases removed from V and 0 bases from J, the gap between germline ends came to 8 bases. CDR3 size: 14 residues. Germline loops: CDR1 LNHDA, CDR2 SQIVND (reference sequence). The CDR3 nucleotides are TGTGCCAGTAGTTCCGCCCGTAGCAATCAGCCCCAGCATTTT. Translated, it gives CASSSARSNQPQHF.

The chain has TRBV6-2 or TRBV6-3 and TRBJ2-7; the match to TRBD1 covers 9 bases. Per the germline V gene, CDR1 is MNHEY and CDR2 is SVGEGT. V gave up 5 bases and J gave up 11 bases; unmatched junction bases: 10. This CDR3 comprises 13 residues. As DNA, the CDR3 is TGTGCCAGCAGTGAGACAGGGGGTCGCTTTAAGTACGTC. Translation: CASSETGGRFKYV.

J is TRBJ2-7 and V is TRBV2; D unresolved. Trimming took off 6 bases at V and 6 bases at J, with 15 bases between the two ends. The length of the CDR3 is 13 residues. The germline V gene encodes CDR1 SNHLY and CDR2 FYNNEI. CDR3: CASSELRPPEQYV. In DNA form, the CDR3 reads TGTGCCAGCAGCGAACTCCGCCCCCCCGAGCAGTACGTC.

V usage is TRBV7-2 and J usage is TRBJ1-6; tentatively, D is TRBD1 (5 bases). V gave up 4 bases and J gave up 0 bases, with 16 bases separating them. The CDR3 is made up of 18 amino acids. Germline CDR1 reads SGHTA; CDR2 reads FQGNSA. The chain's CDR3 is CASSSPKTGGSYNSPLHF. The CDR3 bases are TGTGCCAGCAGCTCCCCTAAAACAGGCGGCTCCTATAATTCACCCCTCCACTTT.

The V gene is TRBV6-6, the J gene TRBJ2-3; D uncertain. Germline V gene data show CDR1 as MNHNY and CDR2 as SVGAGI (reference sequence). The CDR3 has 15 residues. V shed 7 bases and J shed 4 bases, with 18 bases lying between them. The CDR3 DNA follows: TGTGCCAGCACTCCACAGAGAGTCGGCGCAGATACGCAGTATTTT. As protein: CASTPQRVGADTQYF.

The chain employs TRBV4-2 and TRBJ2-5; possible D gene TRBD2, 7 bases. This CDR3 is 16 amino acids long. Germline V lookup: CDR1 LGHNA, CDR2 YNFKEQ. Trimming cost V 1 base and J 4 bases, with 16 bases left between them. The CDR3 region has the DNA TGTGCCAGCAGCCAAGGGGAGGGGGTCAGAATAGAGACCCAGTACTTC. Encoded protein: CASSQGEGVRIETQYF.

The genes are TRBV6-5 and TRBJ2-7; no firm D call. Germline V gene lookup returns CDR1 MNHEY and CDR2 SVGAGI. The ends were cut back, 6 bases at V and 1 base at J, with 16 bases in the middle. The CDR3 has 15 residues. The CDR3 here is CASSRDPSMSYEQYV. The DNA of the CDR3 is TGTGCCAGCAGCCGAGATCCGTCAATGTCCTACGAGCAGTACGTC.